The subject of this entry is one T cell receptor beta chain. The sample comes from a study of blood T cell repertoires in COVID-19. Study information: Acute and convalescent COVID-19 samples came from the United States, Italy and Spain. From T cells, B-cell-depleted T cells, or PBMCs came the material, which was cDNA or gDNA.

Authors' analysis steps: By means of reference gene primer amplification, nucleated cell counts were estimated. Sequencing was performed with immunoSEQ multiplex PCR; in TCRdb, only in-frame clones are kept and a portion is missing. V and J calls and clone size are given by that table; D and trimming were obtained from the DNA. The table lists some 150,000 clones, 80% to 90% of them singletons. This CDR3 is built from 14 residues. Germline V gives CDR1 SNHLY, CDR2 FYNNEI. V lost 6 bases and J 5 bases, leaving 13 bases between the germline ends. This chain uses TRBV2 with TRBJ2-2; D uncertain. This TCR was sampled from a man aged 35 to 55 with acute or convalescent COVID-19. Material for sequencing was peripheral blood. The CDR3 is CASRSMVPTGELFF. The CDR3 DNA reads as TGTGCCAGCAGGAGTATGGTCCCGACCGGGGAGCTGTTTTTT.